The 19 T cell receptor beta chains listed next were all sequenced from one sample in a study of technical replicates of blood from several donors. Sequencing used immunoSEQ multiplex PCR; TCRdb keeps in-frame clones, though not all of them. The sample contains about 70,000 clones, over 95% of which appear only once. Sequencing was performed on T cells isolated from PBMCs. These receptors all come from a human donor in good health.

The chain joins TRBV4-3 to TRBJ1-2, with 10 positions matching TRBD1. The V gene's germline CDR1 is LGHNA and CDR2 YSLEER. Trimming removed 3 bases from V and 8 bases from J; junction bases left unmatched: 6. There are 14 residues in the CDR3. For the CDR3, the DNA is TGCGCCAGCAGCCACGAGGGGACAGGGGTAGGCTACACCTTC. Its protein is CASSHEGTGVGYTF.

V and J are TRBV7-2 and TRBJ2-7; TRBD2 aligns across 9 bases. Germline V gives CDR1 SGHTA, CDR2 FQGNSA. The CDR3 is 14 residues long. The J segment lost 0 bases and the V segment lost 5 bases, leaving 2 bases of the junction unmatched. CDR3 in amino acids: CASSRSGSSYEQYF. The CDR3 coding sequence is TGTGCCAGCAGCCGTAGCGGGAGCTCCTACGAGCAGTACTTC.

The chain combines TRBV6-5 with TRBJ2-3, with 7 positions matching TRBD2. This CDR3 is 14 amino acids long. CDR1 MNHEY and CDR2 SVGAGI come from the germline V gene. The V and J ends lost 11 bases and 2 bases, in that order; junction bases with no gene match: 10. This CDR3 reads CACSGTTYTDTQYF. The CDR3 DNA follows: TGTGCCTGTTCCGGGACTACTTACACAGATACGCAGTATTTT.

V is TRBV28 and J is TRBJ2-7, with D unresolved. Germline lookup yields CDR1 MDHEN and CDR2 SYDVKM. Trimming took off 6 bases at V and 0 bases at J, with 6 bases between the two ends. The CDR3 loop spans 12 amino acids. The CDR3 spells CASRGVSYEQYF. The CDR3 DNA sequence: TGTGCCAGCAGGGGCGTCTCCTACGAGCAGTACTTC.

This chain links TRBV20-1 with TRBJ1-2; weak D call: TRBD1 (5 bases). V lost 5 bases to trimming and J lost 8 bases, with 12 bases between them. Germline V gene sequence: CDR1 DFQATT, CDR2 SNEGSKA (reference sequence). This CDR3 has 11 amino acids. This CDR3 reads CSAGGTTGYTF. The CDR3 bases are TGCAGTGCTGGGGGGACGACGGGCTACACCTTC.

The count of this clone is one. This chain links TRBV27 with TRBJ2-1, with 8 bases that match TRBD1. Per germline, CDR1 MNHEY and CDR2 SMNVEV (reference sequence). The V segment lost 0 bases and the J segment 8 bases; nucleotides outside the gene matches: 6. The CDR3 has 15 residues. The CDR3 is CASSLSQGASYEQFF. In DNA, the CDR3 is TGTGCCAGCAGTTTATCGCAGGGGGCCTCTTATGAGCAGTTCTTC.

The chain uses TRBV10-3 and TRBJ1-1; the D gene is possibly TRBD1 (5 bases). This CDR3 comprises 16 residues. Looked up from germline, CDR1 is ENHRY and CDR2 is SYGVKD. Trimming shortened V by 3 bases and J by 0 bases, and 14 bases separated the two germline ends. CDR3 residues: CAISDLGGSMNTEAFF. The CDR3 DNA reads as TGTGCCATCAGTGACCTGGGGGGGTCGATGAACACTGAAGCTTTCTTT.

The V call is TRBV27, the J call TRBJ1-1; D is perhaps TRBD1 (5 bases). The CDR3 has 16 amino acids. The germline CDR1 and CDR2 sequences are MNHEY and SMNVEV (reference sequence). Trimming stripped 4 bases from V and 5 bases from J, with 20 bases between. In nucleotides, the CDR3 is TGTGCCAGCAGTTCATCAATCTACACGGAGGGGACTGAAGCTTTCTTT. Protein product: CASSSSIYTEGTEAFF.

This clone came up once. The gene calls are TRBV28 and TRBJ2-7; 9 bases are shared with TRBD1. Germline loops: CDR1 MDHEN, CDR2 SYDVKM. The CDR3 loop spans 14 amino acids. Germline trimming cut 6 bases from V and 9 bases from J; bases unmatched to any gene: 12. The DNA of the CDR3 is TGTGCCAGCAGGTACCCGGCGGGACAGGGTGGGCAGTACTTC. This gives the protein CASRYPAGQGGQYF.

CDR3 loop: CASSNRASGSTGELFF. The CDR3 DNA reads as TGTGCCAGCAGCAACAGGGCTAGCGGGAGCACCGGGGAGCTGTTTTTT. The chain recombines TRBV21-1 with TRBJ2-2; TRBD2 reflects the table's D call only, with no check against the DNA. TRBV21-1 has pseudogene status. There are 16 residues in the CDR3.

The CDR3 here is CASSLPGGVDTDTQYF. CDR3 bases: TGTGCCAGCAGTTTACCGGGGGGGGTGGACACAGATACGCAGTATTTT. The rearrangement joins TRBV27 to TRBJ2-3, with 8 bases aligning to TRBD2. Looked up from germline, CDR1 is MNHEY and CDR2 is SMNVEV (reference sequence). Unmatched junction bases numbered 6, after V lost 2 bases and J lost 2 bases. The CDR3 covers 16 residues.

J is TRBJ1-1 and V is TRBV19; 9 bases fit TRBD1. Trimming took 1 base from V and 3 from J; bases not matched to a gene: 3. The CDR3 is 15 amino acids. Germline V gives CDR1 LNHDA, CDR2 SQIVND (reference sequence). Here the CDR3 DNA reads TGTGCCAGTAGTATAGGACAGGGGGGGGACACTGAAGCTTTCTTT. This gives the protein CASSIGQGGDTEAFF.

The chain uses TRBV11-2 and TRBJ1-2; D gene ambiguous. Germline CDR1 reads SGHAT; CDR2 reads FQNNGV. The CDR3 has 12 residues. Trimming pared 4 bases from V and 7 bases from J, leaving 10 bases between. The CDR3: CASSSTNAGYTF. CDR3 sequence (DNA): TGTGCCAGCAGCTCTACGAATGCTGGCTACACCTTC.

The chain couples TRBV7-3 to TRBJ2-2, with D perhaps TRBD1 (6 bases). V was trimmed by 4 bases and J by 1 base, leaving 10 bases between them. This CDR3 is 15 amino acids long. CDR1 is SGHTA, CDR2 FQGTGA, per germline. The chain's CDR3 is CASSSGTLNTGELFF. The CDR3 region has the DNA TGTGCCAGCAGCTCCGGGACACTGAACACCGGGGAGCTGTTTTTT.

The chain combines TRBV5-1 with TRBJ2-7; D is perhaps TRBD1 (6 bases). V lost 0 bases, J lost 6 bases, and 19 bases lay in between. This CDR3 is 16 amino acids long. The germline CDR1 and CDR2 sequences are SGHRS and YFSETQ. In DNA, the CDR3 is TGCGCCAGCAGCTTGGGCCCCTTTACAGGGTATCTCGAGCAGTACTTC. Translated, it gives CASSLGPFTGYLEQYF.

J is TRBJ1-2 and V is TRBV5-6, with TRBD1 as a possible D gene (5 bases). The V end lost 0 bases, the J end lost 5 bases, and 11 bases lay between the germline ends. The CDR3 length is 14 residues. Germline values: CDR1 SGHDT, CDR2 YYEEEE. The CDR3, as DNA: TGTGCCAGCAGCTTGGGACAGTATTCGTATGGCTACACCTTC. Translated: CASSLGQYSYGYTF.

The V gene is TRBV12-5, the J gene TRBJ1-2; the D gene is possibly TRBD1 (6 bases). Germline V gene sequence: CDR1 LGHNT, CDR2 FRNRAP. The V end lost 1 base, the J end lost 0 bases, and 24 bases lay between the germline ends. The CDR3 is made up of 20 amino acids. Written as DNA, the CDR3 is TGTGCTAGTGGTTTGGGAGAGGTGGGCTCGACAGGCCTTGCTAACTATGGCTACACCTTC. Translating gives CASGLGEVGSTGLANYGYTF.

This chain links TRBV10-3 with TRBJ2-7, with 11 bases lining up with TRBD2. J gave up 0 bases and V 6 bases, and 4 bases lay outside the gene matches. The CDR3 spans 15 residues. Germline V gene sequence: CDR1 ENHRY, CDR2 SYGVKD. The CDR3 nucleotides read TGTGCCATCAGGCTGGGACTAGCGGCCTCCTACGAGCAGTACTTC. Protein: CAIRLGLAASYEQYF.

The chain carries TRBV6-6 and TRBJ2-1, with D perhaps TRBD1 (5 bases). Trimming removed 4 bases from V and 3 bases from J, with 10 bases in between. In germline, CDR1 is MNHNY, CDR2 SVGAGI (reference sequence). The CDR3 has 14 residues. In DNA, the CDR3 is TGTGCCAGCAGTTTCAGGGAAGGCTACAATGAGCAGTTCTTC. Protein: CASSFREGYNEQFF.